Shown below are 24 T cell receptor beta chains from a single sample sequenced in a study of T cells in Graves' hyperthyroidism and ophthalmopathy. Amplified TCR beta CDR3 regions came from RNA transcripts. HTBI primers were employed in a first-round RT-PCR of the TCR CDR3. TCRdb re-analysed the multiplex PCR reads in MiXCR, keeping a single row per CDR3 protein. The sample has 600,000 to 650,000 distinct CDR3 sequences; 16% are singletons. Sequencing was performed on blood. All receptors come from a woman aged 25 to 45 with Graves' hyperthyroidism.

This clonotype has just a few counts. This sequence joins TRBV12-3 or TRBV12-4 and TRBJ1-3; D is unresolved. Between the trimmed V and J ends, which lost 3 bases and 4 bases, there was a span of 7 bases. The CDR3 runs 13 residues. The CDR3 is CASSLNGGNTIYF. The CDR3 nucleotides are TGTGCCAGCAGTTTGAATGGGGGAAACACCATATATTTT.

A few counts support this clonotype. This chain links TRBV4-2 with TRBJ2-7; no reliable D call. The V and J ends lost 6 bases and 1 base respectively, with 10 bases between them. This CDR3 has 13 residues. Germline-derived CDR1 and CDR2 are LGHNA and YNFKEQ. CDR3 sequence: CASSYTASYEQYF. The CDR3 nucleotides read TGTGCCAGCAGTTACACAGCTTCCTACGAGCAGTACTTC.

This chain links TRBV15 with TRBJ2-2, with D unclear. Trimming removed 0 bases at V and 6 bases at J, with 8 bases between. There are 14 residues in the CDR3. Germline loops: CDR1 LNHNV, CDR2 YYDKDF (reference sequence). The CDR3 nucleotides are TGTGCCACCAGCAGAGATCGGGTTGCCGGGGAGCTGTTTTTT. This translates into CATSRDRVAGELFF.

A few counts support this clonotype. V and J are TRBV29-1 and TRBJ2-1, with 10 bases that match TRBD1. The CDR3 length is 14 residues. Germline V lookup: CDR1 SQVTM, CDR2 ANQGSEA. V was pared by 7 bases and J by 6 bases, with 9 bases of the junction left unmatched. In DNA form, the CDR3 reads TGCAGCGCGACCGGGACAGGGGCGGGCAATGAGCAGTTCTTC. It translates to CSATGTGAGNEQFF.

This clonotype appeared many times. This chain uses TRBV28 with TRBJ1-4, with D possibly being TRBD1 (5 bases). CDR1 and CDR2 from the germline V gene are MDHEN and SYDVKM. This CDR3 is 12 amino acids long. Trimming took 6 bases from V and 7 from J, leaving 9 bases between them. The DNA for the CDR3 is TGTGCCAGCAGACTGAGGGGTGAAAAACTGTTTTTT. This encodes CASRLRGEKLFF.

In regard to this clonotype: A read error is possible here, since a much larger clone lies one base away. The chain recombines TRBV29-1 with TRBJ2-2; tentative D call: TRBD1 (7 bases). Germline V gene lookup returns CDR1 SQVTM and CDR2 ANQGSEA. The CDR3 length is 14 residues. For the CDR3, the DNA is TGCAGCGTGGCGACAGGGATGAACACCGGGGGGCTGTTTTTT. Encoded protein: CSVATGMNTGGLFF.

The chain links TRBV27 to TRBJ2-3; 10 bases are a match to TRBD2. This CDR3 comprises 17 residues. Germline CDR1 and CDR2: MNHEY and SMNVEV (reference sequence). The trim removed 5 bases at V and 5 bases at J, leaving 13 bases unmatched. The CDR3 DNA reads TGTGCCAGCAGTCCACCAAGCGGGAGGGCCGTGAGAGATACGCAGTATTTT. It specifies CASSPPSGRAVRDTQYF.

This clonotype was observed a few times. The chain's CDR3 is CASSLDGGRDTQYF. CDR3 DNA sequence: TGTGCCAGCAGCTTGGACGGCGGGAGAGATACGCAGTATTTT. The chain combines TRBV7-9 with TRBJ2-3; TRBD2 agrees at 7 bases. This CDR3 is built from 14 residues. Germline V gene data show CDR1 as SEHNR and CDR2 as FQNEAQ (reference sequence). The junction had 5 bases not matched to a gene; V was cut back by 3 bases and J by 5 bases.

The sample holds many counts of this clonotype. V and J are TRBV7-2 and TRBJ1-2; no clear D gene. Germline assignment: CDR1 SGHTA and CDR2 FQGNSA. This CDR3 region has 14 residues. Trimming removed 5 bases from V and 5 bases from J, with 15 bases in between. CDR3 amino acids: CASSLDPGYYGYTF. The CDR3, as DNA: TGTGCCAGCAGCCTAGACCCCGGGTATTATGGCTACACCTTC.

The CDR3 nucleotides are TGTGCCAGCAGTGAATCGCGAGGACAGGGCACAGATACGCAGTATTTT. Amino acid sequence: CASSESRGQGTDTQYF. This chain links TRBV6-1 with TRBJ2-3; 7 bases align to TRBD1. After removal of 2 bases from V and 1 base from J, the junction contained 6 bases not matched to a gene. CDR1 and CDR2 (germline): MNHNS, SASEGT. The CDR3 covers 16 residues.

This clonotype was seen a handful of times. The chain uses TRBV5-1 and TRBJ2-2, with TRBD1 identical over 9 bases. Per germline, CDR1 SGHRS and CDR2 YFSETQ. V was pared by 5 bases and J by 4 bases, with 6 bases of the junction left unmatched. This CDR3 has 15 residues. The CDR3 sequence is CASSVEGQGTGELFF. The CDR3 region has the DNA TGCGCCAGCAGTGTTGAGGGACAGGGCACCGGGGAGCTGTTTTTT.

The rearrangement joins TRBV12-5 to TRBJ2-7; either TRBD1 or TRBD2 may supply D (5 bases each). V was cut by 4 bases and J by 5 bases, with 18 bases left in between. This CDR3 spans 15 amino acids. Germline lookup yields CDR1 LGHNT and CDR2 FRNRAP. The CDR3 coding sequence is TGTGCTAGTGGTTACCCCGGGACCCCCACCCACGAGCAGTACTTC. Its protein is CASGYPGTPTHEQYF.

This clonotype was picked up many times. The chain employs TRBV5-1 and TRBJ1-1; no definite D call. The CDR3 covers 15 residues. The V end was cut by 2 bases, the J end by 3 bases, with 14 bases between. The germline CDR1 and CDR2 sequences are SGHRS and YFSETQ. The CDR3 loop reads CASSFGIRVDTEAFF. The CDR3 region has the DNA TGCGCCAGCAGCTTTGGGATTCGTGTGGACACTGAAGCTTTCTTT.

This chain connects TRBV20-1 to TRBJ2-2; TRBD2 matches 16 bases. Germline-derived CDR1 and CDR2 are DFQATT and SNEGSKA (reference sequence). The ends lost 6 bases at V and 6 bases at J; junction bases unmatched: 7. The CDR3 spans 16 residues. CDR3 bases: TGCAGTGCGACGGGACTAGCGGGAGGGTCACCCGGGGAGCTGTTTTTT. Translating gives CSATGLAGGSPGELFF.

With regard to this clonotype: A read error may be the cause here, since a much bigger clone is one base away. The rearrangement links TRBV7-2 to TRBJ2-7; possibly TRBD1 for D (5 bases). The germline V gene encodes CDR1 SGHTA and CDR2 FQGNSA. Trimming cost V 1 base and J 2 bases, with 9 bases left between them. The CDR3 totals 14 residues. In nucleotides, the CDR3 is TGTGCCAGCAGCTTAGAGGGGAAACCCTACGAGCAGTACTTC. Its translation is CASSLEGKPYEQYF. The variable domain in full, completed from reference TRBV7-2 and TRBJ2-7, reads GAGVSQSPSNKVTEKGKDVELRCDPISGHTALYWYRQSLGQGLEFLIYFQGNSAPDKSGLPSDRFSAERTGGSVSTLTIQRTQQEDSAVYLCASSLEGKPYEQYFGPGTRLTVT.

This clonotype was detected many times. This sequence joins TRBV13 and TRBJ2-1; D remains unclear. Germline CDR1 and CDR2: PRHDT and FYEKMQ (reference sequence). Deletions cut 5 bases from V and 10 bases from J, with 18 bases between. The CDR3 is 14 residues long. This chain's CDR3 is CASSRTTPGVEQFF. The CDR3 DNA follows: TGTGCCAGCAGCCGCACCACCCCCGGTGTAGAGCAGTTCTTC.

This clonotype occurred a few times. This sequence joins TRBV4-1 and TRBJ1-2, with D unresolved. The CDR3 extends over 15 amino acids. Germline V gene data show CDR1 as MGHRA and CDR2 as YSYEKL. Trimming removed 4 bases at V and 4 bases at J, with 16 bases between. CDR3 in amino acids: CASSPEPRTAYGYTF. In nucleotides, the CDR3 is TGCGCCAGCAGCCCCGAACCGCGGACGGCCTATGGCTACACCTTC.

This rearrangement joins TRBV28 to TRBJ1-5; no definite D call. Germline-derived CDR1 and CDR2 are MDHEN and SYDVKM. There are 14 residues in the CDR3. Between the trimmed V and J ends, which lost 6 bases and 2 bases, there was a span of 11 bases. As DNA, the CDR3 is TGTGCCAGCAGGAGGGCGGGAGGCAATCAGCCCCAGCATTTT. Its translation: CASRRAGGNQPQHF. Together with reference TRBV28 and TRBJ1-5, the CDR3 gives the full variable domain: DVKVTQSSRYLVKRTGEKVFLECVQDMDHENMFWYRQDPGLGLRLIYFSYDVKMKEKGDIPEGYSVSREKKERFSLILESASTNQTSMYLCASRRAGGNQPQHFGDGTRLSIL.

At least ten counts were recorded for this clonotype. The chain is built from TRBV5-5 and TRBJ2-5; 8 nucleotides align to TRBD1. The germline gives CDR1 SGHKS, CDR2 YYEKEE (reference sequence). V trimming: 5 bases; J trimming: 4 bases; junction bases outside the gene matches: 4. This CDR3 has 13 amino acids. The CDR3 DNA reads TGTGCCAGCAGTCCAGGGGGCTTAGAGACCCAGTACTTC. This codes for CASSPGGLETQYF.

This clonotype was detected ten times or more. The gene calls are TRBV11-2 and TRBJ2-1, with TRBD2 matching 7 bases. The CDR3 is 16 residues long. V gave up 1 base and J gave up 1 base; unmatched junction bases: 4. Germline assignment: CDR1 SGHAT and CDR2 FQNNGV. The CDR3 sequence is CASSLVRAGSYNEQFF. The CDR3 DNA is TGTGCCAGCAGCTTAGTTCGAGCGGGGTCCTACAATGAGCAGTTCTTC.

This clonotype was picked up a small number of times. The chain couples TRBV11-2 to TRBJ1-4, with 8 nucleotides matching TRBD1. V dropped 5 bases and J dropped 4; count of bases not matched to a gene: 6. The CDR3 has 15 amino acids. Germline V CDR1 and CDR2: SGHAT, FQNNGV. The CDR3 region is CASSTQGANNEKLFF. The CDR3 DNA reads TGTGCCAGCAGCACCCAGGGGGCGAATAATGAAAAACTGTTTTTT.

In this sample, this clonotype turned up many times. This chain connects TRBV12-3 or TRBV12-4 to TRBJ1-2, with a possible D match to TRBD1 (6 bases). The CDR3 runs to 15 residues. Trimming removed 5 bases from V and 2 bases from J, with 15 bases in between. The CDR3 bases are TGTGCCAGCAGTCGCAGCGGACAGACCAACTATGGCTACACCTTC. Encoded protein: CASSRSGQTNYGYTF.

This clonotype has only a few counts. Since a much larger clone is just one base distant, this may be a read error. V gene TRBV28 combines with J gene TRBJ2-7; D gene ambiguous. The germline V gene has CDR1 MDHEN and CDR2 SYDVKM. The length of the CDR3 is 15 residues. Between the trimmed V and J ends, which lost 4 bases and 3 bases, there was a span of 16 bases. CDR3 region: CASSSSPRSLYEQYF. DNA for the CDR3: TGTGCCAGCAGTTCTTCCCCCCGAAGTCTCTACGAGCAGTACTTC.

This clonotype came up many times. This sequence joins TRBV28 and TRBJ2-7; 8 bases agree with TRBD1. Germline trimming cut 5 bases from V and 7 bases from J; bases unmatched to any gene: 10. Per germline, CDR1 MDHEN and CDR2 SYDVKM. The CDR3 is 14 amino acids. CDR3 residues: CASSLRTGWEEQYF. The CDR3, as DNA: TGTGCCAGCAGTCTCCGGACAGGGTGGGAAGAGCAGTACTTC.